This entry concerns a single T cell receptor beta chain. Its specificity is not known. This sample is drawn from a study of shared clonotypes between healthy human individuals. Investigators spread the genomic DNA of each subset evenly over several immunoSEQ plates. Repertoires were generated with immunoSEQ multiplex PCR, while TCRdb's copy carries only in-frame clones and drops some. The profile shows about 1 million clones, around 76% of them singletons. General study findings and limits: Against clonotypes common to all four donors, non-shared ones had lower generation probabilities.

Trimming left V 2 bases short and J 4 bases short, with 15 bases between. The CDR3 extends over 16 amino acids. Germline CDR1 is SGHRS and CDR2 is YFSETQ. The chain links TRBV5-1 to TRBJ2-2, with D possibly being TRBD2 (6 bases). Sequenced material: memory CD4+ T cells sorted from blood. Documented subset: CD45RA-negative fraction. This TCR came from a man between 18 and 35 years old in good health. CDR3 DNA sequence: TGCGCCAGCAGCTTTAGCGGCGTTGGGGGCACCGGGGAGCTGTTTTTT. Its protein is CASSFSGVGGTGELFF.